This T cell receptor (beta chain) was recorded in a study of blood T cell repertoires in COVID-19. Study summary: Some COVID-19 samples were acute and others convalescent; all came from the United States, Italy and Spain. The analysed material was cDNA or gDNA that came from T cells, B-cell-depleted T cells, or PBMCs.

In the study's own analysis: Estimation of nucleated cell counts relied on the amplification of reference gene primers. Profiled with immunoSEQ multiplex PCR; TCRdb holds only in-frame clones, not every one. The V and J calls and the clone size are those of that table, but D and trimming were determined from the DNA. In the table there are roughly 390,000 clones, more than 75% of which are singletons. Germline V gives CDR1 SQVTM, CDR2 ANQGSEA. The CDR3 extends over 12 amino acids. V was cut by 7 bases and J by 5 bases, with 12 bases left in between. Seattle's cohort entered during active infection and was followed longitudinally.

The sequence was collected from a young woman with COVID-19, enrolled during active disease. The sample comprised peripheral blood. This rearrangement joins TRBV29-1 to TRBJ2-4, with a possible D match to TRBD2 (6 bases). CDR3 in amino acids: CSGRREENIQYF. For the CDR3, the DNA is TGCAGCGGACGGAGGGAGGAAAACATTCAGTACTTC.